This T cell receptor beta chain was sequenced during a study of persistence of HIV-infected CD4 T cells. Whole-study results and caveats: TCR oligoclonality correlated with proviral oligoclonality in the same sorted populations. Antigen-responding cells were enriched for degenerate expanded CDR3beta sequences.

Worth noting for this clone: Antigen: not known.

Germline CDR1 ENHRY, CDR2 SYGVKD. Trimming at V came to 10 bases and at J to 5 bases, leaving 9 bases not matched to a gene. This CDR3 has 14 amino acids. Cells were stimulated with CMV-infected fibroblast lysates at 8 to 10 ug/mL. Responding CD4+ T cells were sorted by upregulation of both CD40 ligand and CD69. The immunoSEQ assay was version 4, run in survey mode. The protocol was immunoSEQ multiplex PCR, while the TCRdb copy is restricted to in-frame clones and leaves out a portion. The sample lists 15,000 to 20,000 clones, roughly 61% occurring once. The starting material was CD4+ T cells sorted from PBMCs after approximately 19-hour stimulation, obtained from a patient who received antiretroviral therapy. The receptor's source is an adult woman with HIV who was CMV-seropositive. The chain combines TRBV10-3 with TRBJ1-5; TRBD1 agrees at 9 bases. CDR3 sequence reads: CATQDRGRDQPQHF. DNA for the CDR3: TGTGCCACCCAGGACAGGGGTCGGGATCAGCCCCAGCATTTT.